These T cell receptor beta chains were read from a single sample in a study of cytomegalovirus exposure and HLA in healthy donors. Sequencing used immunoSEQ multiplex PCR; TCRdb keeps in-frame clones, though not all of them. The sample holds over 95,000 clones, roughly 80% seen once. The sample consisted of PBMCs. The receptor source for this set is a man aged 40-49 years in good health and CMV-seronegative. The CDR3 runs from the conserved cysteine through the conserved F or W. The D gene is left open where the match is weak. Rows may omit the clone size; those that give it use once, few, many or a size class.

>TRBV2|NA|TRBJ1-1|TRBD1
TGTGCCACCAACCGACTTACAGGGGGCACTGAAGCTTTCTTT
CATNRLTGGTEAFF
>TRBV7-9|NA|TRBJ1-2|TRBD1
TGTGCCAGCAGCCTAGGGGGCGGGACGAACTATGGCTACACCTTC
CASSLGGGTNYGYTF
>TRBV6-5|NA|TRBJ2-7|TRBD2
TGTGCCAGCAGTAGCAGCGGGGGGGCCGCCGAGCAGTACTTC
CASSSSGGAAEQYF
>TRBV19|NA|TRBJ2-2|NA
TGTGCCAGTAGTTATGGGCAGTTTTACACCGGGGAGCTGTTTTTT
CASSYGQFYTGELFF
>TRBV15|NA|TRBJ1-2|NA
TGTGCCACCAGCAGAGATAGGGAGGACTGGTATGGCTACACCTTC
CATSRDREDWYGYTF
>TRBV4-1|NA|TRBJ2-7|NA
TGCGCCAGCAGCCAAGAGGGGAATATTGGGAGCGTTTCCTACGAGCAGTACTTC
CASSQEGNIGSVSYEQYF
>TRBV9|NA|TRBJ1-1|NA
TGTGCCAGCAGCGTAGTTCCAGGGTCGAACACTGAAGCTTTCTTT
CASSVVPGSNTEAFF
>TRBV7-2|once|TRBJ2-3|NA
TGTGCCAGCAGTCCTACAGATACGCAGTATTTT
CASSPTDTQYF
>TRBV18|NA|TRBJ1-1|NA
TGTGCCAGCTCACCACAACGGGGGGTTGCGAACACTGAAGCTTTCTTT
CASSPQRGVANTEAFF
>TRBV7-9|NA|TRBJ1-4|TRBD1
TGTGCCAGCAGCTTACAGACAGGGATTGGTGAAAAACTGTTTTTT
CASSLQTGIGEKLFF
>TRBV19|NA|TRBJ1-1|TRBD1
TGTGCCAGTAGAGTCACAGGGGGCAACACTGAAGCTTTCTTT
CASRVTGGNTEAFF
>TRBV30|NA|TRBJ1-3|NA
TGTGCCTGGAACTATGACTCTGGAAACACCATATATTTT
CAWNYDSGNTIYF
>TRBV6-5|NA|TRBJ1-5|NA
TGTGCCAGCAGTCCCATCGGAGGGGATCAGCCCCAGCATTTT
CASSPIGGDQPQHF
>TRBV11-2|NA|TRBJ2-7|NA
TGTGCCAGCAGGGACTGGGCCTACGAGCAGTACTTC
CASRDWAYEQYF
>TRBV12-5|NA|TRBJ1-1|NA
TGTGCTAGTGGTCCCTCAGGGCTGAACACTGAAGCTTTCTTT
CASGPSGLNTEAFF
>TRBV29-1|NA|TRBJ2-3|TRBD1
TGCAGCGTTGAAGTTCCCGGGACAGGCAGCACAGATACGCAGTATTTT
CSVEVPGTGSTDTQYF
>TRBV19|NA|TRBJ2-5|NA
TGTGCCAGTAGTTTGGTGGGACAATGGGAGACCCAGTACTTC
CASSLVGQWETQYF
>TRBV5-4|NA|TRBJ1-6|NA
TGTGCCAGCAGCTTGGGCCCTTCACAATTCCCCCTCCACTTT
CASSLGPSQFPLHF
>TRBV2|NA|TRBJ1-2|NA
TGTGCCAGCAGTGCGACCTTACGGGATGGCTACACCTTC
CASSATLRDGYTF
>TRBV6-1|NA|TRBJ1-5|NA
TGTGCCAGCAGCCCCTCCGGGGTTACTCAGCCCCAGCATTTT
CASSPSGVTQPQHF
>TRBV2|NA|TRBJ2-7|NA
TGTGCCAGCAGTGCTGGGTACAGGGTGGACGAGCAGTACTTC
CASSAGYRVDEQYF
>TRBV30|once|TRBJ1-1|TRBD1
TGTGCCTGGTCGACAGGGCTCAACACTGAAGCTTTCTTT
CAWSTGLNTEAFF
>TRBV5-1|NA|TRBJ2-3|TRBD2
TGCGCCAGCAGCTTGAGGATAGCGGGGGGATCAGATACGCAGTATTTT
CASSLRIAGGSDTQYF
>TRBV6-4|NA|TRBJ1-1|TRBD1
TGTGCCAGCACCCGGGACAGGGGTCAAACTGAAGCTTTCTTT
CASTRDRGQTEAFF
>TRBV19|few|TRBJ2-2|TRBD2
TGTGCCAGTAGTCAGGGACTAGTAATCACCGGGGAGCTGTTTTTT
CASSQGLVITGELFF
>TRBV10-2|once|TRBJ2-4|NA
TGCGCCAGCAGGAACAGTGATGGAGGAAACATTCAGTACTTC
CASRNSDGGNIQYF
>TRBV11-3|NA|TRBJ2-3|NA
TGTGCCAGCAGCCTTTCAGGGTCAGATACGCAGTATTTT
CASSLSGSDTQYF
>TRBV5-1|NA|TRBJ1-5|NA
TGCGCCAGCAGACTTACAGGGTCTGGGTTCCAGCCCCAGCATTTT
CASRLTGSGFQPQHF
>TRBV5-6|few|TRBJ2-7|TRBD2
TGTGCCAGCAGTACTAGCGGGAGTAACTACGAGCAGTACTTC
CASSTSGSNYEQYF